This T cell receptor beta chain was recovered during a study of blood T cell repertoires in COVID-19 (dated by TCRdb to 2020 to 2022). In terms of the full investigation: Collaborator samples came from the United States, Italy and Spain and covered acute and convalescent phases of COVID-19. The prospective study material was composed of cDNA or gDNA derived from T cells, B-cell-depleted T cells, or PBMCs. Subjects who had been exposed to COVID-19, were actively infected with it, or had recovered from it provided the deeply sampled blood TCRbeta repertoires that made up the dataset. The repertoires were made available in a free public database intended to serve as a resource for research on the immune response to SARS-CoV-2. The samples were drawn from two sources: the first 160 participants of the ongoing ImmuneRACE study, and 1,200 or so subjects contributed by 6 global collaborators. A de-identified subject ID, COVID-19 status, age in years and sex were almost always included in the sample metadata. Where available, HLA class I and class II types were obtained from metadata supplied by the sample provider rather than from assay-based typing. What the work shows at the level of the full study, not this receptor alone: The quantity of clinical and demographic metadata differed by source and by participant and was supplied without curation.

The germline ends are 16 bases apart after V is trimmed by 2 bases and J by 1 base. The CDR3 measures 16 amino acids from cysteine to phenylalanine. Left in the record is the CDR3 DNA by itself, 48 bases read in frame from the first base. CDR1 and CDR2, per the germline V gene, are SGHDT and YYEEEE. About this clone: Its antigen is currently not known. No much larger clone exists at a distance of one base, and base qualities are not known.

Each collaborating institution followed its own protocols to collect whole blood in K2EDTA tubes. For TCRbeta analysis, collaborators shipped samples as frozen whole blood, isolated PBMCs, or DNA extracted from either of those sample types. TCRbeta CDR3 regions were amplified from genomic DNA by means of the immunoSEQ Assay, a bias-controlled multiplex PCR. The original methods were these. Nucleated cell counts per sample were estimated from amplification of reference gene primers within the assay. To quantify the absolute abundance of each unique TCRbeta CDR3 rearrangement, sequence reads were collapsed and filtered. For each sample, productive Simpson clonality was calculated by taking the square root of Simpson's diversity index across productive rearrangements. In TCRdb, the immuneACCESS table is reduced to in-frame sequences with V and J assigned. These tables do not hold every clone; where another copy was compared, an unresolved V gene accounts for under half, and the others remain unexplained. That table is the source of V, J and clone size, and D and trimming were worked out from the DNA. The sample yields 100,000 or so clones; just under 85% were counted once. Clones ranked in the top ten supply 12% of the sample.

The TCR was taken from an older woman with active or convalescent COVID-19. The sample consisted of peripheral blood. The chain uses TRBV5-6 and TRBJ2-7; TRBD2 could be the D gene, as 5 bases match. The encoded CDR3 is CASSFNGKRKSYEQYF. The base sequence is TGTGCCAGCAGCTTTAACGGGAAAAGGAAGTCCTACGAGCAGTACTTC.